Given below is one T cell receptor (beta chain) in context. No antigen is known for it. The input lacks base qualities; no much larger clone sits a single base away. This specimen belongs to a study of shared clonotypes between healthy human individuals (TCRdb year 2020). Context from the whole study: Three men and a couple of women, aged 18 to 49 years, made up the cohort. For each donor, three plates each were used for CD4 naive and CD4 memory, two plates were used for CD8 naive, and one plate was used for CD8 memory. Between about 0.85 and 8.9 billion PBMCs per donor were obtained by leukapheresis. Libraries were prepared and TCR repertoires were sequenced by different laboratories using diverse techniques, in order to increase sequencing depth and limit assay-specific biases. To estimate repertoire size and how much clonotype sharing occurs between individuals, the study deeply sequenced the blood TCR repertoires of roughly 5 healthy adults. Overall study results and their limits: Compared with non-shared clonotypes, the clonotypes found in all four sorted-subset donors had higher generation probabilities. Sampling was limited to blood, and TCR repertoires in tissue likely differ from TCR repertoires in blood. Incomplete sequencing was indicated by rarefaction of sorted-subset datasets, despite the large sequencing depth. The small number of donors limited the genetic and exposure-history diversity represented. Pairwise subsampling led to the expectation that sequencing depth would affect the degree of clonotype sharing among donors. Estimated clonotype richness was generally larger for naive than for memory subsets. Sharing across several donors was observed for approximately 5% of naive CD4, 3% to 3.5% of naive CD8, 2% to 2.5% of memory CD4, and about 0.4% of memory CD8 clonotypes.

Using the deep immunoSEQ assay, TCR CDR3 regions were amplified from genomic DNA by multiplex PCR. Extracted genomic DNA from each cell subset was spread evenly across all wells of several immunoSEQ 96-well plates, with each plate serving as a replicate. For sorted subsets, about 200 ng genomic DNA, equal to 30,000 or so T cell genomes, was loaded into each replicate PCR. The purified libraries were quantified using a Qubit 3.0 fluorometer, sized with a Bioanalyzer 2100, and then quantified again using the KAPA Library Quantification kit. A separate single-read 150-cycle Illumina NextSeq 550 flow cell was used to sequence each immunoSEQ 96-well plate. In the original analysis: Because the immunoSEQ output included only junctional sequences and no quality scores, the filtering could not be the same as the filtering used for full-length reads. To assign V/J genes and CDR3, sequences were annotated against IMGT germline references using PyIR, a Python wrapper for IgBLAST v1.9. Reads were filtered out if the reads had weak V/J assignments (E-value above 1e-6), no CDR3, stop codons, out-of-frame junctions, or ambiguous translated residues. V3J clonotypes were defined as sequences sharing the same inferred V gene, J gene, and CDR3 amino acid sequence. Percentage overlap between repertoires was computed as shared unique clonotypes divided by the size of the smaller repertoire. Repertoire richness was assessed with RTK rarefaction, the Chao1 estimator, and Recon v2.1 estimates of unobserved clonotypes. For all TCRbeta clonotypes obtained by the gDNA method from a handful of donors, generation probabilities were computed with OLGA. TCRdb holds this immuneACCESS table with in-frame rearrangements only. Some clones are missing; in checked studies, unresolved V genes explain under half, and the rest has no known cause. The V and J calls and clone size were taken over from that table, and D and trimming were inferred from the DNA. Across this sample there are under 750,000 clones, with over 55% seen only once. Under 2% of the sample is in the top ten clones.

The donors were healthy, HIV-negative adults with no recently reported acute infections or vaccinations. All donors were Caucasian adults living in Nashville, Tennessee, USA. CD4+ T cells were enriched by magnetic negative selection; naive cells were then positively selected on CD45RA, and the negative fraction formed the memory subset. Blood was obtained by leukapheresis, after which PBMCs were separated by Ficoll-Histopaque density gradient centrifugation and cryopreserved in liquid nitrogen vapor phase. Analytical flow cytometry was used to check the purity and quantity of every magnetically sorted T cell population. From each sorted fraction, genomic DNA was isolated and quantified by UV absorbance on a Nanodrop 2000c. The CDR3 measures 15 amino acids from cysteine to phenylalanine. Solely the CDR3 DNA is kept, with 45 bases framed from the first base. V is pared back by 6 bases and J by 6 bases, with 20 bases lying between the germline termini. The germline V gene gives CDR1 as MDHEN and CDR2 as SYDVKM.

The chain uses TRBV28 and TRBJ1-1; the best D guess is TRBD1, with 5 bases matching. The source is a young woman in good health. Sequencing was carried out using memory CD4+ T cells sorted from blood. Interpreted using the paper, the cell subset or site label stands for: CD45RA-negative fraction. In nucleotide form, the sequence is TGTGCCAGCAGACAGGACTCGGGGCGTGTCGCTGAAGCTTTCTTT. The translation is CASRQDSGRVAEAFF.